This record concerns one T cell receptor beta chain sequence. Its antigen is currently unknown. The sample originates from a study of identifying expanded T cells in peripheral blood. Study-wide findings and caveats: Over two and four weeks, about 17 and 20 clones changed, versus approximately 1.1 between replicates. Roughly two-week clone count variance significantly increased as total template count grew.

During the collection period, no donor immune events like infections were recorded. Germline CDR1 and CDR2: MNHNS and SASEGT. The CDR3 covers 12 residues. V was cut by 7 bases and J by 7 bases, with 10 bases left in between. The table came from immunoSEQ multiplex PCR; TCRdb's copy has only in-frame clones and leaves some out. Here the sample spans 120,000 or so clones, 84% being singletons. The chain links TRBV6-1 to TRBJ2-2; unclear D gene. What was sequenced was blood. The clonotype comes from a person aged 18-69 years in good health. The CDR3 bases are TGTGCCAGCACTAGGACGGACGGGGAGCTGTTTTTT. Residues: CASTRTDGELFF.